Listed here are 13 T cell receptor beta chains from one sample, sequenced in a study of Graves' ophthalmopathy and Graves' hyperthyroidism. RNA served as the template for amplifying TCR beta CDR3 regions. The workflow started with a first-round RT-PCR run with HTBI primers and then moved on to a second-round multiplex PCR. TCRdb reanalysed the multiplex PCR reads using MiXCR and keeps one entry per CDR3 protein. The sample lists hundreds of thousands of distinct CDR3 sequences, 22% occurring once. The source material was peripheral blood. The source of these receptors is a woman aged 18-30 years with stable Graves' hyperthyroidism. Some clones in this sample may be carry-over from other donors' samples.

This clonotype has ten or more counts. V is TRBV5-1 and J is TRBJ2-7; 8 nucleotides agree with TRBD2. This CDR3 region has 14 residues. Germline values: CDR1 SGHRS, CDR2 YFSETQ. V shed 7 bases, J shed 1 base, and the junction held 7 bases outside the gene matches. The CDR3 reads CASAGVAGSYEQYF. The CDR3 bases are TGCGCCAGCGCAGGGGTAGCGGGGTCCTACGAGCAGTACTTC. The full variable domain, its missing parts supplied by reference TRBV5-1 and TRBJ2-7, is KAGVTQTPRYLIKTRGQQVTLSCSPISGHRSVSWYQQTPGQGLQFLFEYFSETQRNKGNFPGRFSGRQFSNSRSEMNVSTLELGDSALYLCASAGVAGSYEQYFGPGTRLTVT.

This clonotype was seen repeatedly, ten times or more. The CDR3 sequence: CASSLYGGGGSYEQYF. The CDR3 DNA follows: TGTGCCAGCAGCTTATACGGGGGAGGTGGGTCCTACGAGCAGTACTTC. The chain is built from TRBV7-9 and TRBJ2-7, with D possibly TRBD2 on 6 matching bases. Germline V gives CDR1 SEHNR, CDR2 FQNEAQ (reference sequence). This CDR3 is built from 16 residues. V was clipped by 2 bases and J by 1 base, with 15 bases between them.

This clonotype came up a few times. This chain uses TRBV6-2 or TRBV6-3 with TRBJ1-1; no clear D. The CDR3 extends over 18 amino acids. Trimming shortened V by 0 bases and J by 5 bases, and 22 bases separated the two germline ends. The germline gives CDR1 MNHEY, CDR2 SVGEGT. CDR3 amino acids: CASSYSIGSSGVVTEAFF. Written as DNA, the CDR3 is TGTGCCAGCAGTTACTCGATTGGGTCGTCTGGGGTCGTGACTGAAGCTTTCTTT.

J is TRBJ2-2 and V is TRBV5-1; no clear D gene. Deletions cut 4 bases from V and 7 bases from J, with 5 bases between. This CDR3 is 11 amino acids long. Germline CDR1 reads SGHRS; CDR2 reads YFSETQ. CDR3 in DNA: TGCGCCAGCAGCCTAAACGGGGAGCTGTTTTTT. Its protein is CASSLNGELFF.

The genes are TRBV4-1 and TRBJ2-2, with TRBD2 matching 12 bases. Germline assignment: CDR1 MGHRA and CDR2 YSYEKL. This CDR3 spans 20 amino acids. Unmatched junction bases numbered 12, after V lost 0 bases and J lost 4 bases. The CDR3 sequence is CASSQELLAGGPSLTGELFF. In DNA form, the CDR3 reads TGCGCCAGCAGCCAAGAGCTCCTAGCGGGGGGGCCTTCTCTCACCGGGGAGCTGTTTTTT.

This clonotype has only a few counts. Here the CDR3 DNA reads TGTGCCTGGAGCACACAGGGGAGCACTGAAGCTTTCTTT. Amino acids: CAWSTQGSTEAFF. This chain joins TRBV30 and TRBJ1-1; 7 bases align to TRBD1. From germline, CDR1 is GTSNPN and CDR2 SVGIG (reference sequence). The CDR3 is made up of 13 amino acids. The J segment lost 4 bases and the V segment lost 3 bases, leaving 5 bases of the junction unmatched.

The rearrangement uses TRBV2 and TRBJ1-5; D perhaps matches TRBD1 (6 bases). Germline V gene data show CDR1 as SNHLY and CDR2 as FYNNEI. CDR3 length equals 13 residues. Between the trimmed V and J ends, which lost 4 bases and 5 bases, there was a span of 9 bases. DNA for the CDR3: TGTGCCAGCAGTGTTAAGGGGGATCAGCCCCAGCATTTT. Translating gives CASSVKGDQPQHF.

This clonotype was recorded many times. The chain recombines TRBV11-2 with TRBJ2-5; D may be TRBD2 (6 bases). The germline CDR1 and CDR2 sequences are SGHAT and FQNNGV. The CDR3 is 13 amino acids. Trimming pared 2 bases from V and 4 bases from J, leaving 8 bases between. The CDR3 sequence: CASSLPGLETQYF. CDR3 bases: TGTGCCAGCAGCTTACCGGGACTAGAGACCCAGTACTTC.

In DNA, the CDR3 is TGTGCCAGCAGCGTCTCCGGGACATCGAACACTGAAGCTTTCTTT. Amino acid sequence: CASSVSGTSNTEAFF. V and J are TRBV2 and TRBJ1-1; perhaps TRBD1 as D (6 bases). The CDR3 covers 15 residues. V lost 6 bases and J lost 1, with 15 bases in between. Germline V lookup: CDR1 SNHLY, CDR2 FYNNEI. The variable domain in full, completed from reference TRBV2 and TRBJ1-1, reads EPEVTQTPSHQVTQMGQEVILRCVPISNHLYFYWYRQILGQKVEFLVSFYNNEISEKSEIFDDQFSVERPDGSNFTLKIRSTKLEDSAMYFCASSVSGTSNTEAFFGQGTRLTVV.

The chain couples TRBV12-3 or TRBV12-4 to TRBJ2-5; 8 nucleotides line up with TRBD1. The V gene end was trimmed by 3 bases and the J gene end by 4 bases; junction bases not matched to a gene: 7. The CDR3 is 15 amino acids. CDR3 DNA sequence: TGTGCCAGCAGTTTTGCAGGGGGCGTCGGAGAGACCCAGTACTTC. Its translation is CASSFAGGVGETQYF.

At least ten counts were recorded for this clonotype. The chain recombines TRBV4-1 with TRBJ2-7; 7 nucleotides line up with TRBD2. CDR1 and CDR2 from the germline V gene are MGHRA and YSYEKL. The CDR3 has 14 amino acids. J gave up 2 bases and V 4 bases, and 5 bases lay outside the gene matches. The CDR3 nucleotides read TGCGCCAGCAGCCCTAAGCGGGAAGCCTACGAGCAGTACTTC. It specifies CASSPKREAYEQYF.

The rearrangement joins TRBV10-2 to TRBJ1-2; D is undetermined. CDR3 length: 16 amino acids. CDR1 is WSHSY and CDR2 is SAAADI in the germline V gene. V dropped 5 bases and J dropped 1 base, with 17 bases sitting between them. The CDR3 loop reads CASSYSYRMNNYGYTF. DNA of the CDR3: TGCGCCAGCAGTTACTCTTATCGGATGAATAACTATGGCTACACCTTC.

This clonotype was picked up a small number of times. This chain connects TRBV12-5 to TRBJ1-2; tentatively, D is TRBD1 (6 bases). Germline assignment: CDR1 LGHNT and CDR2 FRNRAP. Deletions cut 7 bases from V and 4 bases from J, with 22 bases between. The CDR3 sequence is 16 residues long. For the CDR3, the DNA is TGTGCTAGTGTCAACCCTGGACAGCCGGCCCGCTATGGCTACACCTTC. Encoded protein: CASVNPGQPARYGYTF.